This TCR beta chain was sequenced during a study of cytomegalovirus exposure and HLA in healthy donors. The CDR3 extends over 15 amino acids. V was pared by 8 bases and J by 3 bases, with 12 bases of the junction left unmatched. Germline-derived CDR1 and CDR2 are ENHRY and SYGVKD. The donors, nominally healthy at sampling, likely had unrecorded immune exposures. General study results and limits: Per a prior analysis, the majority of TCR beta V segments were productive roughly 87% or roughly 30% of the time. Reportedly, cytomegalovirus status was diagnosed with high sensitivity and specificity. The authors later linked a missense DCLRE1C variant to TCR beta V- and J-gene trimming.

Comments on this clone: Antigen unknown.

Amplification used 60 Vbeta primers and 13 Jbeta primers. Only in-frame clones appear in the TCRdb table, and some are missing; sequencing was by immunoSEQ multiplex PCR. Of 95,000 to 150,000 clones in the sample, roughly 79% were seen once. Sequencing was performed on PBMCs. The TCR sequence derives from a woman in her forties in good health and CMV-seronegative. The chain joins TRBV10-3 to TRBJ2-7, with 8 bases aligning to TRBD2. CDR3 bases: TGTGCCATCGGGTCCGGGGGGGGACGAAACTACGAGCAGTACTTC. Its protein product is CAIGSGGGRNYEQYF.